A few counts support the clone carrying this T cell receptor (beta chain). The CDR3 sequence is 13 residues long. V shed 6 bases and J shed 1 base, with 9 bases lying between them. CDR1 MNHEY and CDR2 SVGAGI come from the germline V gene. The data were taken from a study of blood T cells in healthy people across ages. Then a second PCR, running about 6 to 11 cycles, was carried out with a sample-barcoded 5' primer and a J-beta primer mix. Each of the cDNA molecules was tagged by a template-switch adaptor with 12 random nucleotides. Every sample returned 2.5 million or more CDR3-containing paired-end reads. One entry per CDR3 protein results from TCRdb running MiXCR on the 5' RACE reads. The sample comprises about a million distinct CDR3 sequences, less than 45% of which are singletons, and around 13% rests with the top ten. Each donor's blood draw was roughly 10 milliliters of peripheral blood.

This sequence was found in a young man in good health. Sequenced input: blood. V is TRBV6-5 and J is TRBJ2-5; D remains ambiguous. CDR3 coding DNA: TGTGCCAGCAGGGCCCATATCCAAGAGACCCAGTACTTC. This gives the protein CASRAHIQETQYF.